These 17 T cell receptor beta chains came from one sample sequenced in a study of shared clonotypes between healthy human individuals. Assay: immunoSEQ multiplex PCR; the TCRdb copy retains only in-frame clones and omits some. The data show some 1,100,000 clones, around 78% seen once. The source material was memory CD4+ T cells from PBMCs. As to subset: CD45RA-negative fraction. These receptors were obtained from a man between 18 and 35 years old in good health. Some clones in this sample may be carry-over from other donors' samples.

V usage is TRBV7-2 and J usage is TRBJ2-5, with D unclear. V lost 2 bases and J 1 base, leaving 11 bases between the germline ends. The CDR3 spans 15 residues. Germline CDR1 reads SGHTA; CDR2 reads FQGNSA. This chain's CDR3 is CASSLLGPTQETQYF. CDR3 DNA sequence: TGTGCCAGCAGCTTATTAGGGCCTACCCAAGAGACCCAGTACTTC.

The V and J genes are TRBV5-5 and TRBJ1-4; 8 nucleotides agree with TRBD1. This CDR3 is 16 amino acids long. V shed 0 bases and J 7 bases; nucleotides not matched to a gene: 8. Germline V CDR1 and CDR2: SGHKS, YYEKEE (reference sequence). The CDR3 bases are TGTGCCAGCAGCTTGGCTCAGGGGGCGCGATCTGAAAAACTGTTTTTT. This translates into CASSLAQGARSEKLFF.

V gene TRBV4-1 combines with J gene TRBJ2-7; D not resolved. This CDR3 comprises 15 residues. V lost 0 bases and J lost 0, with 9 bases in between. Germline CDR1 MGHRA, CDR2 YSYEKL. The CDR3 DNA sequence: TGCGCCAGCAGCCAAGATCCAGTTTACTCCTACGAGCAGTACTTC. Its translation: CASSQDPVYSYEQYF.

In this sample, this clone turned up a few times. CDR3 sequence (DNA): TGTGCCAGCAGTGAAGCAAGACAGAACAATGAGCAGTTCTTC. Translating it yields CASSEARQNNEQFF. The rearrangement uses TRBV2 and TRBJ2-1, with D possibly matching TRBD1 (5 bases). V was clipped by 0 bases and J by 5 bases, with 8 bases between them. Germline V gene data show CDR1 as SNHLY and CDR2 as FYNNEI. The CDR3 loop spans 14 amino acids.

This clone was counted only a few times. The chain combines TRBV9 with TRBJ1-2; D perhaps matches TRBD1 (6 bases). The CDR3 runs to 16 residues. Trimming removed 0 bases at V and 4 bases at J, with 16 bases between. Germline V gives CDR1 SGDLS, CDR2 YYNGEE. The CDR3: CASSVDGRGRVYGYTF. DNA of the CDR3: TGTGCCAGCAGCGTAGACGGCAGGGGCCGGGTCTATGGCTACACCTTC. Filled out from reference TRBV9 and TRBJ1-2, the complete variable domain reads DSGVTQTPKHLITATGQRVTLRCSPRSGDLSVYWYQQSLDQGLQFLIQYYNGEERAKGNILERFSAQQFPDLHSELNLSSLELGDSALYFCASSVDGRGRVYGYTFGSGTRLTVV.

The V and J genes are TRBV29-1 and TRBJ2-7; 7 bases agree with TRBD2. This CDR3 contains 13 residues. V lost 2 bases to trimming and J lost 7 bases; unmatched junction nucleotides: 8. Germline V CDR1 and CDR2: SQVTM, ANQGSEA. The CDR3 sequence: CSVEPYLGGEQYF. CDR3 bases: TGCAGCGTTGAACCTTACTTGGGGGGGGAGCAGTACTTC.

This chain joins TRBV28 and TRBJ2-7; TRBD1 matches at 8 bases. The CDR3 is 13 residues long. Trimming cost V 3 bases and J 5 bases; bases outside gene matches: 3. Germline V CDR1 and CDR2: MDHEN, SYDVKM. The chain's CDR3 is CASSFTGGNEQYF. As DNA, the CDR3 is TGTGCCAGCAGTTTTACAGGGGGAAACGAGCAGTACTTC. Full variable domain (remainder filled in from reference TRBV28 and TRBJ2-7): DVKVTQSSRYLVKRTGEKVFLECVQDMDHENMFWYRQDPGLGLRLIYFSYDVKMKEKGDIPEGYSVSREKKERFSLILESASTNQTSMYLCASSFTGGNEQYFGPGTRLTVT.

For this clone: One junction end does not reproduce the germline sequence, and a read error may be involved. CDR3 protein: CASSSLLRDRGSVF. DNA of the CDR3: TGTGCCAGCAGCTCTCTCCTCCGGGACAGGGGATCAGTTTTT. The chain is built from TRBV11-2 and TRBJ1-1; 10 bases fit TRBD1. CDR3 length equals 14 residues. Germline CDR1 reads SGHAT; CDR2 reads FQNNGV.

In its sample, this clone was seen a few times. The V and J genes are TRBV4-2 and TRBJ2-7; the D is unclear. Germline CDR1 and CDR2: LGHNA and YNFKEQ. The V and J ends lost 0 bases and 6 bases respectively, with 12 bases between them. The CDR3 consists of 14 residues. CDR3: CASSQDLRTGEQYF. CDR3 in DNA: TGTGCCAGCAGCCAAGATCTGAGGACGGGCGAGCAGTACTTC.

This clone was recorded once. CDR3 sequence: CASSLGAGTTNEKLFF. CDR3 nucleotide sequence: TGTGCCAGCAGCTTAGGGGCAGGAACAACTAATGAAAAACTGTTTTTT. The chain combines TRBV7-9 with TRBJ1-4; D unresolved. CDR1 and CDR2 (germline): SEHNR, FQNEAQ (reference sequence). The CDR3 totals 16 residues. The V gene lost 1 base and the J gene lost 0 bases, with 9 bases spanning the gap.

The V call is TRBV20-1, the J call TRBJ1-1; weak D call: TRBD1 (6 bases). The V gene's germline CDR1 is DFQATT and CDR2 SNEGSKA (reference sequence). The V gene lost 6 bases and the J gene lost 5 bases, with 10 bases spanning the gap. This CDR3 spans 11 amino acids. This CDR3 is CSAWRGTEAFF. CDR3 nucleotide sequence: TGCAGTGCGTGGAGGGGGACTGAAGCTTTCTTT.

The chain employs TRBV5-8 and TRBJ2-5; D remains ambiguous. Trimming cost V 1 base and J 10 bases, with 14 bases left between them. Germline CDR1 and CDR2: SGHTS and YDEGEE. The CDR3 has 13 amino acids. CDR3 nucleotides: TGTGCCAGCAGCTTGACCGGGCCGGTCGACCAGTACTTC. This translates into CASSLTGPVDQYF.

The sample holds one count of this clone. The V call is TRBV30, the J call TRBJ2-5; the match to TRBD2 covers 10 bases. J lost 5 bases, V lost 4 bases, and 10 bases had no gene match. The CDR3 loop spans 15 amino acids. Germline V gene data show CDR1 as GTSNPN and CDR2 as SVGIG (reference sequence). CDR3 in DNA: TGTGCCTGGATAGCTAGCGGGAGATCGGTGGAGACCCAGTACTTC. It yields the protein CAWIASGRSVETQYF.

With regard to this clone: This sample includes further DNA sequences coding for the same CDR3. The V gene is TRBV28, the J gene TRBJ1-5, with TRBD1 matching 8 bases. CDR3 length equals 14 residues. Trimming took 4 bases from V and 6 from J; bases not matched to a gene: 5. Germline-derived CDR1 and CDR2 are MDHEN and SYDVKM. In DNA form, the CDR3 reads TGTGCCAGCAGTTCCACAGGGGGGAGTCAGCCCCAGCATTTT. Translation gives CASSSTGGSQPQHF.

This clone was observed a handful of times. The genes are TRBV28 and TRBJ1-3, with TRBD1 as a possible D gene (5 bases). Germline V CDR1 and CDR2: MDHEN, SYDVKM. CDR3 length equals 15 residues. The V gene lost 2 bases and the J gene lost 2 bases, with 10 bases spanning the gap. DNA of the CDR3: TGTGCCAGCAGTTTAACGGGCAGGGCTGGAAACACCATATATTTT. Its translation is CASSLTGRAGNTIYF.

This chain joins TRBV7-2 and TRBJ1-2; 9 nucleotides agree with TRBD1. There are 13 residues in the CDR3. V lost 5 bases to trimming and J lost 8 bases; unmatched junction nucleotides: 6. The germline CDR1 and CDR2 sequences are SGHTA and FQGNSA. CDR3 nucleotides: TGTGCCAGCAGCATCGGGACAGGGTGGGGCTACACCTTC. This translates into CASSIGTGWGYTF.

Comments on this clone: At the DNA level, this CDR3 is encoded by other sequences in the same sample as well. The chain has TRBV5-1 and TRBJ2-7; possibly TRBD2 for D (5 bases). CDR1 is SGHRS and CDR2 is YFSETQ in the germline V gene. The CDR3 is 13 amino acids. Trimming took 2 bases from V and 2 from J, leaving 8 bases between them. The CDR3 is CASSFEGAYEQYF. CDR3 sequence (DNA): TGCGCCAGCAGCTTTGAGGGAGCCTACGAGCAGTACTTC.